Listed here is a single T cell receptor (beta chain). This sample was taken from a study of PD-1 blockade in mismatch repair-deficient tumors. Measured with immunoSEQ multiplex PCR; TCRdb has only the in-frame clones, and not every one. Of some 120,000 clones listed, about 74% are singletons. Trimming removed 4 bases at V and 8 bases at J, with 9 bases between. The germline gives CDR1 MNHEY, CDR2 SVGAGI. This CDR3 has 12 amino acids. This TCR was recovered from an adult with mismatch repair-deficient cancer. This chain connects TRBV6-5 to TRBJ1-3; D gene uncertain. The starting material was peripheral blood, obtained 60 weeks after starting pembrolizumab. The CDR3 region is CASSSESDTIYF. CDR3 in DNA: TGTGCCAGCAGTTCTGAAAGTGACACCATATATTTT.